The source of this T cell receptor beta chain is a study of T cells after somatic rescue of genetic block. Per the germline V gene, CDR1 is MNHEY and CDR2 is SMNVEV (reference sequence). CDR3 length equals 14 residues. The V end was cut by 3 bases, the J end by 2 bases, with 10 bases between. Assay: immunoSEQ multiplex PCR; the TCRdb copy retains only in-frame clones and omits some. The table includes approximately 10,000 clones, around 84% detected once. The source is a boy younger than 18. Sequenced sample: peripheral blood mononuclear cells (PBMCs). The chain combines TRBV27 with TRBJ1-2; D may be TRBD1 (6 bases). CDR3 coding DNA: TGTGCCAGCAGTTTCCGGGGGGCCAACTATGGCTACACCTTC. It translates to CASSFRGANYGYTF.